This paragraph covers one T cell receptor beta chain sequence. CDR1 is SEHNR, CDR2 FQNEAQ, per germline (reference sequence). The CDR3 sequence is 12 residues long. Trimming shortened V by 1 base and J by 6 bases, and 4 bases separated the two germline ends. The data belong to a study of cytomegalovirus exposure and HLA in healthy donors. The data were produced by immunoSEQ multiplex PCR, yet TCRdb's version contains in-frame clones alone and is incomplete. The data hold 150,000 or so clones, with approximately 94% observed a single time. Source material: PBMCs. This clonotype originated in a man aged 18 to 30 in good health and CMV-seropositive. The chain uses TRBV7-9 and TRBJ2-1; the D is unclear. The CDR3 is CASSLGANEQFF. The CDR3 coding sequence is TGTGCCAGCAGCTTAGGAGCCAATGAGCAGTTCTTC. The full variable domain, in which reference TRBV7-9 and TRBJ2-1 provide the parts outside the CDR3, is DTGVSQNPRHKITKRGQNVTFRCDPISEHNRLYWYRQTLGQGPEFLTYFQNEAQLEKSRLLSDRFSAERPKGSFSTLEIQRTEQGDSAMYLCASSLGANEQFFGPGTRLTVL.